Below are 30 T cell receptor beta chains sequenced from a single sample in a study of memory CD4+ T cells and cytomegalovirus serostatus. The sort gate was single viable CD3+CD4+CD8-CD45RO+ cells for memory CD4+ T cells. Sequenced by immunoSEQ multiplex PCR; TCRdb stores in-frame clones only, minus some. This table has under 80,000 clones, 80% to 85% appearing once. Input material: memory CD4+ T cells from blood. These receptor sequences come from an adult in good health and CMV-seronegative.

V is TRBV29-1 and J is TRBJ2-7; D is perhaps TRBD2 (7 bases). CDR1 and CDR2 (germline): SQVTM, ANQGSEA. V was clipped by 6 bases and J by 9 bases, with 18 bases between them. The CDR3 has 12 residues. Here the CDR3 DNA reads TGCAGCGTCGAAAGCGCGGGGGCAGGGCAGTACTTC. Translated, it gives CSVESAGAGQYF.

The rearrangement links TRBV6-5 to TRBJ2-5; D ambiguous. V lost 6 bases and J lost 5, with 13 bases in between. Germline values: CDR1 MNHEY, CDR2 SVGAGI. This CDR3 has 13 amino acids. The DNA for the CDR3 is TGTGCCAGCAGCCGTCGGACGCGGGAGACCCAGTACTTC. Translated, it gives CASSRRTRETQYF.

The chain links TRBV18 to TRBJ2-2; 8 nucleotides align to TRBD1. The CDR3 contains 14 residues. The germline V gene has CDR1 KGHSH and CDR2 LQKENI. V lost 6 bases, J lost 5 bases, and 5 bases stayed unmatched. CDR3 DNA: TGTGCCAGCTCCGGACAGGGAAGAACCGGGGAGCTGTTTTTT. Translating it yields CASSGQGRTGELFF.

The chain couples TRBV5-5 to TRBJ1-1, with no clear D. The V gene's germline CDR1 is SGHKS and CDR2 YYEKEE (reference sequence). Deletions cut 0 bases from V and 3 bases from J, with 6 bases between. CDR3 length: 13 amino acids. In DNA, the CDR3 is TGTGCCAGCAGCTTGGGTAGGGACACTGAAGCTTTCTTT. This sequence encodes CASSLGRDTEAFF.

The CDR3 is CASRPKEGSYSYNEQFF. As DNA, the CDR3 is TGTGCCAGCAGGCCTAAGGAAGGGAGCTACTCCTACAATGAGCAGTTCTTC. J is TRBJ2-1 and V is TRBV7-9, with D possibly TRBD2 on 5 matching bases. This CDR3 contains 17 residues. Germline V gene lookup returns CDR1 SEHNR and CDR2 FQNEAQ (reference sequence). Between the trimmed V and J ends, which lost 6 bases and 0 bases, there was a span of 18 bases.

V is TRBV11-2 and J is TRBJ2-7; weak D call: TRBD2 (5 bases). Germline V gene lookup returns CDR1 SGHAT and CDR2 FQNNGV. The V gene lost 8 bases and the J gene lost 3 bases, with 23 bases spanning the gap. The CDR3 is 16 residues long. As DNA, the CDR3 is TGTGCCAGCTCACCCCTAAGACGCTCCGAGGGCTACGAGCAGTACTTC. It translates to CASSPLRRSEGYEQYF.

The chain uses TRBV30 and TRBJ2-3; possible D gene TRBD1, 5 bases. V lost 5 bases and J lost 5, with 11 bases in between. Germline V gene data show CDR1 as GTSNPN and CDR2 as SVGIG (reference sequence). The CDR3 sequence is 12 residues long. CDR3 DNA sequence: TGTGCCTGGGGCCAGGGTTTAGATACGCAGTATTTT. Translated: CAWGQGLDTQYF.

This chain connects TRBV5-6 to TRBJ2-6; D is unclear. Germline CDR1 is SGHDT and CDR2 is YYEEEE. V shed 4 bases and J shed 0 bases, with 8 bases lying between them. The CDR3 covers 15 residues. DNA of the CDR3: TGTGCCAGCAGCAGAGTACTCTCTGGGGCCAACGTCCTGACTTTC. The encoded protein is CASSRVLSGANVLTF.

The chain couples TRBV7-3 to TRBJ1-1; perhaps TRBD1 as D (5 bases). Germline assignment: CDR1 SGHTA and CDR2 FQGTGA. The CDR3 runs to 15 residues. V was clipped by 3 bases and J by 1 base, with 12 bases between them. CDR3 coding DNA: TGTGCCAGCAGCTTCCGTGGGGGGTCGAACACTGAAGCTTTCTTT. This encodes CASSFRGGSNTEAFF.

The chain has TRBV2 and TRBJ1-4; D is ambiguous. The CDR3 is made up of 15 amino acids. Trimming took 6 bases from V and 8 from J, leaving 19 bases between them. Looked up from germline, CDR1 is SNHLY and CDR2 is FYNNEI. DNA of the CDR3: TGTGCCAGCAGACCTACCAGGACTGATACCGAAAAACTGTTTTTT. Amino acids: CASRPTRTDTEKLFF.

The rearrangement links TRBV19 to TRBJ2-3; the match to TRBD2 covers 7 bases. J was trimmed by 6 bases and V by 8 bases; bases with no gene match: 11. There are 14 residues in the CDR3. The germline gives CDR1 LNHDA, CDR2 SQIVND (reference sequence). The chain's CDR3 is CASDTGGVPDTQYF. CDR3 in DNA: TGTGCCAGTGATACTGGGGGGGTGCCGGATACGCAGTATTTT.

The chain employs TRBV18 and TRBJ2-3; 7 bases map to TRBD1. The CDR3 length is 15 residues. V lost 8 bases, J lost 4 bases, and 12 bases stayed unmatched. CDR1 is KGHSH and CDR2 is LQKENI in the germline V gene. The CDR3 is CASSTGPGGADTQYF. The CDR3, as DNA: TGTGCCAGCAGTACCGGGCCAGGGGGTGCAGATACGCAGTATTTT.

This chain uses TRBV28 with TRBJ1-3; 7 nucleotides match TRBD1. This CDR3 spans 12 amino acids. The V gene end was trimmed by 5 bases and the J gene end by 7 bases; junction bases not matched to a gene: 2. Germline V gene data show CDR1 as MDHEN and CDR2 as SYDVKM. The CDR3 reads CASSNRGNTIYF. In nucleotides, the CDR3 is TGTGCCAGCAGTAACAGGGGTAACACCATATATTTT.

This chain uses TRBV28 with TRBJ1-1; 10 bases match TRBD1. The J segment lost 4 bases and the V segment lost 5 bases, leaving 7 bases of the junction unmatched. This CDR3 region has 15 residues. Germline lookup yields CDR1 MDHEN and CDR2 SYDVKM. The CDR3 loop is CASSTQTGGGTEAFF. The CDR3 region has the DNA TGTGCCAGCAGTACTCAGACAGGGGGCGGCACTGAAGCTTTCTTT.

The rearrangement uses TRBV28 and TRBJ2-7; D ambiguous. The ends were cut back, 6 bases at V and 3 bases at J, with 12 bases in the middle. Germline CDR1 reads MDHEN; CDR2 reads SYDVKM. The CDR3 covers 13 residues. DNA for the CDR3: TGTGCCAGCAGCCACGTGGACCACTACGAGCAGTACTTC. Encoded protein: CASSHVDHYEQYF. Using reference TRBV28 and TRBJ2-7 for the parts outside the CDR3, the full variable domain is DVKVTQSSRYLVKRTGEKVFLECVQDMDHENMFWYRQDPGLGLRLIYFSYDVKMKEKGDIPEGYSVSREKKERFSLILESASTNQTSMYLCASSHVDHYEQYFGPGTRLTVT.

The rearrangement joins TRBV28 to TRBJ2-4, with 14 bases lining up with TRBD2. This CDR3 is built from 18 residues. V was clipped by 5 bases and J by 3 bases; unmatched bases: 9. CDR1 is MDHEN and CDR2 is SYDVKM in the germline V gene. CDR3 nucleotides: TGTGCCAGCAGTCCCGGACTAGCGGGAGGTTACGGCAAAAACATTCAGTACTTC. Translation: CASSPGLAGGYGKNIQYF.

The J gene is TRBJ1-1, the V gene TRBV10-3, with TRBD1 as a possible D gene (5 bases). CDR1 ENHRY and CDR2 SYGVKD come from the germline V gene. Deletions cut 3 bases from V and 1 base from J, with 12 bases between. CDR3 length equals 15 residues. The chain's CDR3 is CAISDEGLANTEAFF. DNA of the CDR3: TGTGCCATCAGTGACGAGGGGTTGGCGAACACTGAAGCTTTCTTT.

This clone appeared a single time. The chain joins TRBV30 to TRBJ1-5; 7 bases map to TRBD1. Germline V gives CDR1 GTSNPN, CDR2 SVGIG (reference sequence). The CDR3 runs to 15 residues. Trimming took 1 base from V and 7 from J; bases not matched to a gene: 10. The CDR3 spells CAWSEGQGVRQPQHF. The CDR3 DNA sequence: TGTGCCTGGAGTGAGGGGCAGGGGGTAAGGCAGCCCCAGCATTTT.

This clone was observed a handful of times. The chain employs TRBV2 and TRBJ1-2; D remains unclear. CDR1 and CDR2 (germline): SNHLY, FYNNEI. The CDR3 sequence is 12 residues long. Trimming shortened V by 7 bases and J by 3 bases, and 9 bases separated the two germline ends. CDR3 nucleotide sequence: TGTGCCAGCAAGCTCGGAGACTATGGCTACACCTTC. Translated: CASKLGDYGYTF. The entire variable domain, with the rest obtained from reference TRBV2 and TRBJ1-2, is as follows: EPEVTQTPSHQVTQMGQEVILRCVPISNHLYFYWYRQILGQKVEFLVSFYNNEISEKSEIFDDQFSVERPDGSNFTLKIRSTKLEDSAMYFCASKLGDYGYTFGSGTRLTVV.

The chain is built from TRBV19 and TRBJ1-5, with 8 bases matching TRBD1. This CDR3 region has 16 residues. The germline gives CDR1 LNHDA, CDR2 SQIVND (reference sequence). With 5 bases clipped from V and 7 bases from J, the junction kept 13 bases outside the gene matches. CDR3 DNA sequence: TGTGCCAGTAGTCGCCCTGAGGACAGGGAGGGGCAGCCCCAGCATTTT. This sequence encodes CASSRPEDREGQPQHF.

This chain uses TRBV11-3 with TRBJ2-1; TRBD1 matches at 9 bases. Germline CDR1 reads SGHNT; CDR2 reads YENEEA. The V and J ends lost 5 bases and 6 bases, in that order; junction bases with no gene match: 8. The CDR3 runs to 15 residues. CDR3 nucleotide sequence: TGTGCCAGCAGCCGGGCGGGGACAGGGTCCAATGAGCAGTTCTTC. It yields the protein CASSRAGTGSNEQFF. Filled out from reference TRBV11-3 and TRBJ2-1, the complete variable domain reads EAGVVQSPRYKIIEKKQPVAFWCNPISGHNTLYWYLQNLGQGPELLIRYENEEAVDDSQLPKDRFSAERLKGVDSTLKIQPAELGDSAVYLCASSRAGTGSNEQFFGPGTRLTVL.

CDR3: CASSPPGGSNEQYF. Written as DNA, the CDR3 is TGTGCCAGCAGTCCACCAGGGGGTAGCAACGAGCAGTACTTC. This chain connects TRBV28 to TRBJ2-7, with 7 bases aligning to TRBD1. This CDR3 spans 14 amino acids. CDR1 and CDR2 from the germline V gene are MDHEN and SYDVKM. After removal of 5 bases from V and 5 bases from J, the junction contained 9 bases not matched to a gene.

CDR3 coding DNA: TGTGCCAGCAGTGAAAGCCAGGGTGGCAAAAACATTCAGTACTTC. Its translation: CASSESQGGKNIQYF. The rearrangement links TRBV6-1 to TRBJ2-4, with a weak D call TRBD1 (5 bases). Trimming cost V 2 bases and J 3 bases, with 11 bases left between them. Germline V gene lookup returns CDR1 MNHNS and CDR2 SASEGT. The CDR3 is made up of 15 amino acids.

The chain couples TRBV5-4 to TRBJ1-2; TRBD1 agrees at 9 bases. CDR3 size: 14 residues. The junction had 5 bases not matched to a gene; V was cut back by 0 bases and J by 8 bases. Germline lookup yields CDR1 SGHNT and CDR2 YYREEE (reference sequence). The CDR3 spells CASSLDRGPKGYTF. CDR3 in DNA: TGTGCCAGCAGCTTGGACAGGGGGCCAAAGGGCTACACCTTC.

This chain links TRBV5-1 with TRBJ2-3; D could derive from TRBD1 or TRBD2 (5 bases each). The CDR3 has 15 amino acids. V was shortened by 0 bases and J by 6 bases, with 14 bases between the two germline ends. Germline CDR1 is SGHRS and CDR2 is YFSETQ. The DNA for the CDR3 is TGCGCCAGCAGCTTGGTTCGGGGCCAGGGCGATACGCAGTATTTT. Its protein product is CASSLVRGQGDTQYF.

In this sample, this clone turned up once. Mismatch with germline at one junction end may stem from a read error. The chain links TRBV7-2 to TRBJ1-2, with D unclear. The CDR3 sequence is 13 residues long. Germline V lookup: CDR1 SGHTA, CDR2 FQGNSA. The CDR3 DNA sequence: TGTGTCAGCAGCTTAGTGGCAGGCAGTGGCTACACCTTC. This translates into CVSSLVAGSGYTF. The full variable domain, with the rest looked up from reference TRBV7-2 and TRBJ1-2, is GAGVSQSPSNKVTEKGKDVELRCDPISGHTALYWYRQSLGQGLEFLIYFQGNSAPDKSGLPSDRFSAERTGGSVSTLTIQRTQQEDSAVYLCVSSLVAGSGYTFGSGTRLTVV.

In this sample, this clone is medium-sized (0.01 to 0.1%). The chain links TRBV18 to TRBJ1-3; 7 nucleotides align to TRBD1. This CDR3 region has 15 residues. V dropped 5 bases and J dropped 2; count of bases not matched to a gene: 6. CDR1 and CDR2 (germline): KGHSH, LQKENI. CDR3 loop: CASSTTGNPGNTIYF. The CDR3 DNA reads TGTGCCAGCTCAACGACAGGGAATCCTGGAAACACCATATATTTT.

A single count supports this clone. The rearrangement uses TRBV5-6 and TRBJ2-4; D call uncertain. The V gene lost 2 bases and the J gene lost 1 base, with 7 bases spanning the gap. The germline CDR1 and CDR2 sequences are SGHDT and YYEEEE. This CDR3 has 14 amino acids. The DNA for the CDR3 is TGTGCCAGCAGCTTCGTTGTGGCCAAAAACATTCAGTACTTC. Its translation: CASSFVVAKNIQYF.

The chain carries TRBV18 and TRBJ2-7, with a weak D call TRBD2 (6 bases). Germline CDR1 reads KGHSH; CDR2 reads LQKENI. Trimming took 6 bases from V and 2 from J, leaving 14 bases between them. This CDR3 region has 14 residues. Here the CDR3 reads CASSSGGVPYEQYF. CDR3 sequence (DNA): TGTGCCAGCTCCTCCGGCGGGGTTCCCTACGAGCAGTACTTC.

The chain links TRBV7-9 to TRBJ2-1; 10 bases map to TRBD2. CDR3 length: 14 residues. From germline, CDR1 is SEHNR and CDR2 FQNEAQ (reference sequence). V trimming: 3 bases; J trimming: 6 bases; junction bases outside the gene matches: 2. DNA of the CDR3: TGTGCCAGCAGCTTTAGCGGGAGGAGCAATGAGCAGTTCTTC. Translating gives CASSFSGRSNEQFF.